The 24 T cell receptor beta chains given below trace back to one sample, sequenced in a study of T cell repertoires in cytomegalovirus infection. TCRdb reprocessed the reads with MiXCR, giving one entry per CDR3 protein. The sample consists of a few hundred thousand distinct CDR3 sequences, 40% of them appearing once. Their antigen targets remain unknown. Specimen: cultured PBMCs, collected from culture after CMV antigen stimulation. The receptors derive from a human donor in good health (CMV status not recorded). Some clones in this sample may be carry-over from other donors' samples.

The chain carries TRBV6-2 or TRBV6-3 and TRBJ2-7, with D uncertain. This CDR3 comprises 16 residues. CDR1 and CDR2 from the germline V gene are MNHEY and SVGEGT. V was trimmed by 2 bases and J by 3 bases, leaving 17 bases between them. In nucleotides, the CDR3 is TGTGCCAGCAGTTACAGCCCGGACCAGACCCACTACGAGCAGTACTTC. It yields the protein CASSYSPDQTHYEQYF.

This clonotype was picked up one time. CDR3 DNA sequence: TGTGCCAGCAGTGAAGACAGGGGCCACACAGATACGCAGTATTTT. Residues: CASSEDRGHTDTQYF. The J gene is TRBJ2-3, the V gene TRBV2; 7 bases align to TRBD1. Germline CDR1 and CDR2: SNHLY and FYNNEI. The CDR3 totals 15 residues. With V trimmed by 1 base and J by 2 bases, 3 bases remained unmatched.

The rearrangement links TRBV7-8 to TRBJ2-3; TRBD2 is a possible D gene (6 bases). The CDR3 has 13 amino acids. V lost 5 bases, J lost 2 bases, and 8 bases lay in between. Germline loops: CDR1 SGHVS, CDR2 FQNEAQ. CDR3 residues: CASSQGLTDTQYF. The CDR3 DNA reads TGTGCCAGCAGCCAGGGACTCACAGATACGCAGTATTTT.

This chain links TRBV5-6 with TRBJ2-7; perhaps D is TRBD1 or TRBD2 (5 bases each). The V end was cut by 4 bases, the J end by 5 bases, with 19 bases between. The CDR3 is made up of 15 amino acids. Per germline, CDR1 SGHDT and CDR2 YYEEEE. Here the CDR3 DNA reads TGTGCCAGCAGCCAAGGTAGAGGGGAAAGAGACGAGCAGTACTTC. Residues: CASSQGRGERDEQYF.

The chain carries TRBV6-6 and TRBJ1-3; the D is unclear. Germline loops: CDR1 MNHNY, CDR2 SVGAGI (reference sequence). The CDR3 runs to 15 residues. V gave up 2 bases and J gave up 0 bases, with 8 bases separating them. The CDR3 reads CASSYGWGSGNTIYF. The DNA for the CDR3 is TGTGCCAGCAGTTACGGTTGGGGCTCTGGAAACACCATATATTTT.

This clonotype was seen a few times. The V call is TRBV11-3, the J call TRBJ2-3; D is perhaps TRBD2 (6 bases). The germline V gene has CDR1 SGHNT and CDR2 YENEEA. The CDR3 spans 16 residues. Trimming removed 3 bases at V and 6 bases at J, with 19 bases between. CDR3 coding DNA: TGTGCCAGCAGCTTCGGTGGAGGGAGGCGAGGCGATACGCAGTATTTT. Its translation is CASSFGGGRRGDTQYF.

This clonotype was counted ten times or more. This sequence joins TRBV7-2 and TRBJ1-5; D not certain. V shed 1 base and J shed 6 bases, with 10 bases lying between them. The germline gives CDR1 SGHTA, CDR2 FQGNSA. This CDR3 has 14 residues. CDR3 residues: CASSLVSAGQPQHF. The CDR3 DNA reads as TGTGCCAGCAGCTTAGTCTCGGCCGGTCAGCCCCAGCATTTT.

The CDR3 bases are TGTGCCAGCAGTGACTTGGACGGCCATGAAAAACTGTTTTTT. Amino acids: CASSDLDGHEKLFF. The chain links TRBV6-1 to TRBJ1-4; D ambiguous. Trimming left V 3 bases short and J 6 bases short, with 11 bases between. The CDR3 has 14 amino acids. The germline V gene encodes CDR1 MNHNS and CDR2 SASEGT.

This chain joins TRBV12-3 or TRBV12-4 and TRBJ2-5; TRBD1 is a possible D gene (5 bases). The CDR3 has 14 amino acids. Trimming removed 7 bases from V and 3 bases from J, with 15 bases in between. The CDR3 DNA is TGTGCCAGCAAATCCGAGACAGTAGAAGAGACCCAGTACTTC. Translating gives CASKSETVEETQYF.

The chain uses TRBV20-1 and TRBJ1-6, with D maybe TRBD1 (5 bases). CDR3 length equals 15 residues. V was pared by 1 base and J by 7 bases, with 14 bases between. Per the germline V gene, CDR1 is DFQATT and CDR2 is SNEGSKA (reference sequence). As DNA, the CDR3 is TGCAGTGCTAGAGTTGGTACCAGGGTGAATTCACCCCTCCACTTT. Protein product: CSARVGTRVNSPLHF.

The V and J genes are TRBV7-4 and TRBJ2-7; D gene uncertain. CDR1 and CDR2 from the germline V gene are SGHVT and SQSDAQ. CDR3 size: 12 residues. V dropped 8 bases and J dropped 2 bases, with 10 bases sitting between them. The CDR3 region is CASGRGPYEQYF. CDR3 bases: TGTGCCAGCGGTCGTGGGCCCTACGAGCAGTACTTC.

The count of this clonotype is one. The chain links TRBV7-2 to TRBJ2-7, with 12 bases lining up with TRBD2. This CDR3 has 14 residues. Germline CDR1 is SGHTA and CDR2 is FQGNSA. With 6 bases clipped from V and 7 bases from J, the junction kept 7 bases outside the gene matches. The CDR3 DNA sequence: TGTGCCAGCAGTTCTAGCGGGGGGGCGGGTGAGCAGTACTTC. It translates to CASSSSGGAGEQYF.

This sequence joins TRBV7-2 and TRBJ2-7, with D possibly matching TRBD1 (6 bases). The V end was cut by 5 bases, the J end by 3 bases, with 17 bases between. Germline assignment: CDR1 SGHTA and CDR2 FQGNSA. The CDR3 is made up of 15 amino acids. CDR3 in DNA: TGTGCCAGCAGCGGCGACCGCACAGGGTTCTACGAGCAGTACTTC. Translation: CASSGDRTGFYEQYF.

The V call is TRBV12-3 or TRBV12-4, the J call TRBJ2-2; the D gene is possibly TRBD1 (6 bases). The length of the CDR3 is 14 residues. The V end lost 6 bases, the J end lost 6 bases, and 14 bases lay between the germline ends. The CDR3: CASRSEGGPGELFF. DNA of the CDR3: TGTGCCAGCAGAAGCGAAGGGGGTCCCGGGGAGCTGTTTTTT.

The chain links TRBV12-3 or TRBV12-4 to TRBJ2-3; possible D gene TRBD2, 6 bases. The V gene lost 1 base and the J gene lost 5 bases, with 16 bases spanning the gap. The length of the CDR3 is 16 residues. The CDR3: CASSLGLRVGGDTQYF. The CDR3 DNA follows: TGTGCCAGCAGTTTAGGACTCCGAGTGGGAGGAGATACGCAGTATTTT.

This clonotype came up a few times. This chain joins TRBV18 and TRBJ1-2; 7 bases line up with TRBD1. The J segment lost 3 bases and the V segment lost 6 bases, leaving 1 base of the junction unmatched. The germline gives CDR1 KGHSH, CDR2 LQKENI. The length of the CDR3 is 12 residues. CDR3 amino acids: CASSGTDYGYTF. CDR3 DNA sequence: TGTGCCAGCTCCGGGACAGACTATGGCTACACCTTC.

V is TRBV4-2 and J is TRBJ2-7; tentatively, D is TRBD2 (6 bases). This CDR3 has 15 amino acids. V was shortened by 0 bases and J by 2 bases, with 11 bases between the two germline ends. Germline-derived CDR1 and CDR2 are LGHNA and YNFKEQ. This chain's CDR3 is CASSQDRGSAYEQYF. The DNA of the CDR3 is TGTGCCAGCAGCCAAGACCGGGGGTCCGCCTACGAGCAGTACTTC.

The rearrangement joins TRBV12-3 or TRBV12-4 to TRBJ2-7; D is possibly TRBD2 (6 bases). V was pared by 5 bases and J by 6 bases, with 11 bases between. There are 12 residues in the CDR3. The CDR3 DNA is TGTGCCAGCAGTCCGGGACTCACCGAGCAGTACTTC. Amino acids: CASSPGLTEQYF.

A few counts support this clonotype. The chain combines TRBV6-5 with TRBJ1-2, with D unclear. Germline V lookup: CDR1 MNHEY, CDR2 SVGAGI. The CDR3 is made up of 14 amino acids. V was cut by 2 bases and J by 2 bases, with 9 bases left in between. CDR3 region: CASSYGRVNYGYTF. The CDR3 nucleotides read TGTGCCAGCAGTTACGGTCGGGTCAACTATGGCTACACCTTC.

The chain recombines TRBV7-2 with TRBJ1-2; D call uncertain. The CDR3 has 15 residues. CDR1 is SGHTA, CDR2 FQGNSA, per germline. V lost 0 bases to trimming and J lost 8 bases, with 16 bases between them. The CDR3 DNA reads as TGTGCCAGCAGCTTAGCGGTCTTGGTCGGGGAAGGCTACACCTTC. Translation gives CASSLAVLVGEGYTF.

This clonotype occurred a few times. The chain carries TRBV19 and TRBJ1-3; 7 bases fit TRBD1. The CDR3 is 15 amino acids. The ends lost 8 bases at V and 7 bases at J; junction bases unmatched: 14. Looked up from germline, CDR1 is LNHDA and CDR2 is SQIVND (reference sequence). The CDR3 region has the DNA TGTGCCAGTGAGGACAGGCACGGAGTGTGGAACACCATATATTTT. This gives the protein CASEDRHGVWNTIYF.

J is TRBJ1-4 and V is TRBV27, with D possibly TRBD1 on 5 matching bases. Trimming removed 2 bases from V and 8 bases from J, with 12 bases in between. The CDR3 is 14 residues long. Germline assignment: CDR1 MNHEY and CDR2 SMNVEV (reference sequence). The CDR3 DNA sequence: TGTGCCAGCAGTTTACCCCCAGGGAGGGAAAAACTGTTTTTT. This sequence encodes CASSLPPGREKLFF.

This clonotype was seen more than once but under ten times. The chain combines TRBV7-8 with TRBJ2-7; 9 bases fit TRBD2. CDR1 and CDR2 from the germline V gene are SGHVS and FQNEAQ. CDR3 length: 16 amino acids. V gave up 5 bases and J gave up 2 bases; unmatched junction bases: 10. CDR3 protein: CASSPLGGRETYEQYF. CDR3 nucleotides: TGTGCCAGCAGCCCCCTCGGCGGGAGGGAGACCTACGAGCAGTACTTC. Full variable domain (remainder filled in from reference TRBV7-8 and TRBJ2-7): GAGVSQSPRYKVAKRGQDVALRCDPISGHVSLFWYQQALGQGPEFLTYFQNEAQLDKSGLPSDRFFAERPEGSVSTLKIQRTQQEDSAVYLCASSPLGGRETYEQYFGPGTRLTVT.

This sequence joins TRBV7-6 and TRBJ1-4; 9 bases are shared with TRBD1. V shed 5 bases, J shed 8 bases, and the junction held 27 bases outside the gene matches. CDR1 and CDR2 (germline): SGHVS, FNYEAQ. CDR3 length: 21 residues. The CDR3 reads CASSPQGRSRTGEGKREKLFF. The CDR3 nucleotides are TGTGCCAGCAGCCCACAAGGGCGCTCCAGGACAGGGGAAGGGAAAAGGGAAAAACTGTTTTTT.